Listed here is a single TCR beta chain. Donors were healthy Caucasian individuals from Russia aged about 6 to 95. The data belong to a study of blood T cells in healthy people across ages. Germline assignment: CDR1 SGHTA and CDR2 FQGNSA. The CDR3 runs 18 residues. Trimming left V 1 base short and J 4 bases short, with 17 bases between. A sample-barcoded 5' primer and a J-beta primer mix were used in a second PCR of about 7 to 12 cycles. Each cDNA molecule received a tag from a template-switch adaptor that had 12 random nucleotides. Using its own MiXCR run on the 5' RACE reads, TCRdb lists one record per CDR3 protein. The sample includes roughly 700,000 distinct CDR3 sequences, 32% of them seen just once.

The material sequenced was blood. J is TRBJ1-6 and V is TRBV7-2; D unclear. This TCR was recovered from a woman of 80 years or more in good health. CDR3 in DNA: TGTGCCAGCAGCTTAGGGTTGAGAGGGCGGAATTATAATTCACCCCTCCACTTT. Translation gives CASSLGLRGRNYNSPLHF. Complete variable domain (other parts from reference TRBV7-2 and TRBJ1-6): GAGVSQSPSNKVTEKGKDVELRCDPISGHTALYWYRQSLGQGLEFLIYFQGNSAPDKSGLPSDRFSAERTGGSVSTLTIQRTQQEDSAVYLCASSLGLRGRNYNSPLHFGNGTRLTVT.